The 13 T cell receptor beta chains presented below share a single source sample, sequenced in a study of T cell responses to AZD1222 COVID-19 vaccine. Data came from immunoSEQ multiplex PCR; TCRdb stores just in-frame clones and leaves some out. This table has about 100,000 clones, about 86% appearing once. The sequencing used peripheral blood, collected on day 0 of AZD1222 vaccination. All receptors come from an adult in good health.

The chain joins TRBV18 to TRBJ1-6, with D perhaps matching TRBD1 (5 bases). V lost 3 bases and J 8 bases, leaving 5 bases between the germline ends. The CDR3 runs to 12 residues. Germline values: CDR1 KGHSH, CDR2 LQKENI. The CDR3 DNA sequence: TGTGCCAGCTCACCGGGGGATTCACCCCTCCACTTT. Translated, it gives CASSPGDSPLHF.

J is TRBJ2-5 and V is TRBV13, with TRBD2 identical over 10 bases. Germline loops: CDR1 PRHDT, CDR2 FYEKMQ (reference sequence). Trimming at V came to 0 bases and at J to 4 bases, leaving 5 bases not matched to a gene. The CDR3 extends over 16 amino acids. The CDR3 loop is CASSLGAGGPGETQYF. For the CDR3, the DNA is TGTGCCAGCAGCTTAGGAGCGGGGGGGCCCGGAGAGACCCAGTACTTC.

The V call is TRBV6-5, the J call TRBJ1-5; D is unresolved. The V end lost 2 bases, the J end lost 4 bases, and 6 bases lay between the germline ends. Germline-derived CDR1 and CDR2 are MNHEY and SVGAGI. This CDR3 is built from 13 residues. In DNA form, the CDR3 reads TGTGCCAGCAGTTACGGGCAGAATCAGCCCCAGCATTTT. Protein sequence: CASSYGQNQPQHF.

The chain couples TRBV19 to TRBJ1-1, with D possibly TRBD1 on 5 matching bases. The germline V gene has CDR1 LNHDA and CDR2 SQIVND (reference sequence). V was cut by 5 bases and J by 2 bases, with 18 bases left in between. The CDR3 is 16 residues long. The CDR3 loop is CASSPRGGVGNTEAFF. In DNA, the CDR3 is TGTGCCAGTAGTCCCCGGGGAGGGGTGGGCAACACTGAAGCTTTCTTT.

V usage is TRBV15 and J usage is TRBJ2-3, with 8 bases fitting TRBD1. Germline CDR1 is LNHNV and CDR2 is YYDKDF (reference sequence). CDR3 length: 14 residues. V was clipped by 1 base and J by 3 bases; unmatched bases: 0. CDR3 sequence reads: CATSRGQGTDTQYF. The CDR3 DNA sequence: TGTGCCACCAGCAGAGGACAGGGGACAGATACGCAGTATTTT.

The chain couples TRBV10-3 to TRBJ1-2; D gene uncertain. Trimming removed 2 bases from V and 3 bases from J, with 7 bases in between. This CDR3 contains 13 residues. The germline CDR1 and CDR2 sequences are ENHRY and SYGVKD. The CDR3 bases are TGTGCCATCAGTGAGGACACGTACTATGGCTACACCTTC. Translated, it gives CAISEDTYYGYTF.

The chain employs TRBV19 and TRBJ1-2; D is unresolved. Trimming removed 5 bases from V and 0 bases from J, with 10 bases in between. The CDR3 covers 14 residues. CDR1 is LNHDA and CDR2 is SQIVND in the germline V gene (reference sequence). The CDR3 region has the DNA TGTGCCAGTAGTTCGGGGTCGCCTAACTATGGCTACACCTTC. It is translated as CASSSGSPNYGYTF.

The chain carries TRBV5-6 and TRBJ2-7, with D hard to call. Germline assignment: CDR1 SGHDT and CDR2 YYEEEE. The CDR3 runs to 13 residues. V was clipped by 3 bases and J by 5 bases, with 12 bases between them. The CDR3 region has the DNA TGTGCCAGCAGCTCCTCGAGGTGGCACGAGCAGTACTTC. Encoded protein: CASSSSRWHEQYF.

The chain has TRBV6-6 and TRBJ2-1; D not resolved. Germline assignment: CDR1 MNHNY and CDR2 SVGAGI (reference sequence). With 6 bases removed from V and 5 bases from J, the gap between germline ends came to 11 bases. CDR3 length: 13 residues. The CDR3 DNA sequence: TGTGCCAGCAGGACTTTGGGAAACAATGAGCAGTTCTTC. Translating it yields CASRTLGNNEQFF.

The genes are TRBV7-2 and TRBJ2-5; D tentatively fits TRBD1 or TRBD2 (5 bases each). V was cut by 1 base and J by 3 bases, with 9 bases left in between. Germline CDR1 is SGHTA and CDR2 is FQGNSA. CDR3 length: 14 residues. CDR3 loop: CASSLDQGEETQYF. The CDR3 DNA reads TGTGCCAGCAGCTTAGACCAGGGAGAAGAGACCCAGTACTTC.

This chain links TRBV9 with TRBJ1-1; D remains ambiguous. Germline CDR1 reads SGDLS; CDR2 reads YYNGEE. The CDR3 runs 13 residues. The V end was cut by 4 bases, the J end by 2 bases, with 9 bases between. The DNA of the CDR3 is TGTGCCAGCAGCCCCGGAGAAAACACTGAAGCTTTCTTT. Translated, it gives CASSPGENTEAFF.

The V gene is TRBV7-9, the J gene TRBJ1-4; unclear D gene. Trimming stripped 3 bases from V and 8 bases from J, with 10 bases between. Germline V gene data show CDR1 as SEHNR and CDR2 as FQNEAQ (reference sequence). The CDR3 is 13 amino acids. Here the CDR3 DNA reads TGTGCCAGCAGCTTTGGTTCCGGGGAAAAACTGTTTTTT. It is translated as CASSFGSGEKLFF.

The chain combines TRBV19 with TRBJ1-4; D call uncertain. Germline loops: CDR1 LNHDA, CDR2 SQIVND (reference sequence). This CDR3 region has 14 residues. V gave up 7 bases and J gave up 1 base, with 10 bases separating them. The CDR3 here is CASNWLGTNEKLFF. The CDR3 nucleotides read TGTGCCAGTAATTGGCTGGGAACTAATGAAAAACTGTTTTTT.